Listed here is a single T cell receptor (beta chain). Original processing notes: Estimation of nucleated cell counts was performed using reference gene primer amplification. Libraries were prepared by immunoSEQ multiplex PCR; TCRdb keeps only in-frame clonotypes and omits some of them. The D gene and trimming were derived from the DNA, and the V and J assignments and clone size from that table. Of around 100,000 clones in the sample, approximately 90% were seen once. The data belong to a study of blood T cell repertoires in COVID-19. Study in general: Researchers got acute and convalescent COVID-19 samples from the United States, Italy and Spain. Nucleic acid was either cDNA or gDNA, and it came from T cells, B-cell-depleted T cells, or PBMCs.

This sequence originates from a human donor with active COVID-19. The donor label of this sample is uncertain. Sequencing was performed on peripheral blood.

For the CDR3, the DNA is TGTGCCATCAGCGTGGGACTAGCGGGGGGTCCCACCGGGGAGCTGTTTTTT. This gives the protein CAISVGLAGGPTGELFF. This chain links TRBV10-3 with TRBJ2-2, with 15 positions matching TRBD2. V lost 6 bases, J lost 4 bases, and 6 bases stayed unmatched. From germline, CDR1 is ENHRY and CDR2 SYGVKD. This CDR3 has 17 amino acids.